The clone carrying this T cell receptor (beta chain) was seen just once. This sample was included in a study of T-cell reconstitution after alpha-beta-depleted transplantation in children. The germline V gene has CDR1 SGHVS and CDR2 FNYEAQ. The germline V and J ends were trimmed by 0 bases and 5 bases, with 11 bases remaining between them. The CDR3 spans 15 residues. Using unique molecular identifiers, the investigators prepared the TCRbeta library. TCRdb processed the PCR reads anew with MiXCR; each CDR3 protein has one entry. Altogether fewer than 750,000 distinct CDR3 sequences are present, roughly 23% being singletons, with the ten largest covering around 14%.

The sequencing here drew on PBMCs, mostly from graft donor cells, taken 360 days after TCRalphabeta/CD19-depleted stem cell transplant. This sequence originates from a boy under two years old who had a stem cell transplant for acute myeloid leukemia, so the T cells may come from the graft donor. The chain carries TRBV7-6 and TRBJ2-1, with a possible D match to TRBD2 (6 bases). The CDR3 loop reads CASSLAGGPNNEQFF. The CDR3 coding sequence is TGTGCCAGCAGCTTAGCGGGGGGACCGAACAATGAGCAGTTCTTC.